This TCR beta chain was sequenced for a study of sequential checkpoint blockade in melanoma. V gave up 0 bases and J gave up 7 bases, with 12 bases separating them. Germline V CDR1 and CDR2: WNHNN, SYGVQD (reference sequence). This CDR3 region has 14 residues. Treatment defined: randomized to nivolumab then ipilimumab (arm A) or the reverse (arm B). Live CD3+CD8+ CD19− CD56− cells were sorted from PBMCs. Data came from immunoSEQ multiplex PCR; TCRdb stores just in-frame clones and leaves some out. Found here are about 22,000 clones, approximately 79% of them singletons; the top ten hold roughly 27%. This clone was counted a single time.

The sample was CD8+ T cells sorted from blood (inferred from file names), taken from a patient given nivolumab and ipilimumab in sequence. The chain employs TRBV10-1 and TRBJ2-5, with D possibly matching TRBD2 (5 bases). The TCR originated in a human donor with melanoma. The DNA for the CDR3 is TGCGCCAGCAGTGAGTCGGCGGGCGCGGGGACCCAGTACTTC. Protein: CASSESAGAGTQYF.